Listed here are 9 T cell receptor beta chains from one sample, sequenced in a study of shared clonotypes between healthy human individuals. Here immunoSEQ multiplex PCR was the method, and the copy in TCRdb shows in-frame clones only, minus some. The sample consists of approximately 2.4 million clones, almost 96% of them appearing once. Material for sequencing was naive CD4+ T cells sorted from blood. Subset of the sample: CD45RA+ positively selected. These receptors originate from a man between 18 and 29 years old in good health.

The J gene is TRBJ2-7, the V gene TRBV10-3, with 8 nucleotides matching TRBD2. The CDR3 runs 13 residues. Germline CDR1 ENHRY, CDR2 SYGVKD. V lost 10 bases, J lost 3 bases, and 8 bases stayed unmatched. The CDR3 sequence: CATLVSGGYEQYF. The CDR3 DNA is TGTGCCACCTTGGTCAGCGGGGGCTACGAGCAGTACTTC.

This chain links TRBV30 with TRBJ1-4; 9 bases agree with TRBD1. Germline V gene lookup returns CDR1 GTSNPN and CDR2 SVGIG (reference sequence). The CDR3 covers 14 residues. V was pared by 5 bases and J by 8 bases, with 9 bases of the junction left unmatched. The CDR3 DNA is TGTGCCTGGGGGCGGGACAGGGAGAGGGAAAAACTGTTTTTT. Its translation: CAWGRDREREKLFF.

The chain links TRBV6-5 to TRBJ1-2; a possible D gene is TRBD1 (5 bases). The CDR3 is 13 residues long. V was cut by 6 bases and J by 2 bases, with 10 bases left in between. From germline, CDR1 is MNHEY and CDR2 SVGAGI. The CDR3 coding sequence is TGTGCCAGCAGACGACAGTGGAACTATGGCTACACCTTC. It codes for CASRRQWNYGYTF.

This chain joins TRBV19 and TRBJ1-3; no clear D. The CDR3 consists of 12 residues. V was clipped by 3 bases and J by 8 bases, with 8 bases between them. CDR1 is LNHDA and CDR2 is SQIVND in the germline V gene (reference sequence). The CDR3 DNA reads TGTGCCAGTAGTATTAATGGGGACACCATATATTTT. Residues: CASSINGDTIYF.

The chain uses TRBV10-1 and TRBJ2-5; unclear D gene. CDR1 is WNHNN, CDR2 SYGVQD, per germline (reference sequence). Deletions cut 4 bases from V and 4 bases from J, with 13 bases between. The CDR3 is made up of 14 amino acids. In nucleotides, the CDR3 is TGCGCCAGCAGTGGTGTTGGATCCGGAGAGACCCAGTACTTC. Protein: CASSGVGSGETQYF.

V and J are TRBV18 and TRBJ2-7, with D unclear. The length of the CDR3 is 15 residues. V lost 4 bases to trimming and J lost 5 bases, with 18 bases between them. The germline CDR1 and CDR2 sequences are KGHSH and LQKENI. CDR3: CASSQRSVQINEQYF. In DNA form, the CDR3 reads TGTGCCAGCTCACAAAGATCCGTGCAGATTAACGAGCAGTACTTC.

The chain uses TRBV11-3 and TRBJ1-1; TRBD1 matches at 7 bases. The junction had 10 bases not matched to a gene; V was cut back by 4 bases and J by 5 bases. Germline values: CDR1 SGHNT, CDR2 YENEEA. The CDR3 has 15 amino acids. CDR3 sequence reads: CASSSSGTADTEAFF. CDR3 nucleotides: TGTGCCAGCAGCTCCTCCGGGACAGCGGATACTGAAGCTTTCTTT.

The chain combines TRBV4-3 with TRBJ2-1; D gene ambiguous. The CDR3 is 13 residues long. Germline CDR1 and CDR2: LGHNA and YSLEER. V lost 0 bases and J lost 5, with 5 bases in between. DNA for the CDR3: TGCGCCAGCAGCCAAGAAGTCAACAATGAGCAGTTCTTC. It yields the protein CASSQEVNNEQFF.

The chain uses TRBV5-4 and TRBJ2-5; 7 nucleotides align to TRBD1. Germline values: CDR1 SGHNT, CDR2 YYREEE (reference sequence). V dropped 4 bases and J dropped 3; count of bases not matched to a gene: 9. This CDR3 has 15 amino acids. The CDR3 spells CASSRSGQREETQYF. DNA of the CDR3: TGTGCCAGCAGCCGTTCGGGACAGAGAGAAGAGACCCAGTACTTC. The entire variable domain, with the rest obtained from reference TRBV5-4 and TRBJ2-5, is as follows: ETGVTQSPTHLIKTRGQQVTLRCSSQSGHNTVSWYQQALGQGPQFIFQYYREEENGRGNFPPRFSGLQFPNYSSELNVNALELDDSALYLCASSRSGQREETQYFGPGTRLLVL.